These 8 T cell receptor beta chains were all obtained from the same sample, sequenced in a study of tissue T cells after allogeneic stem cell transplantation. Data came from immunoSEQ multiplex PCR; TCRdb stores just in-frame clones and leaves some out. The sample lists about 48,000 clones; about three quarters were seen once. The specimen was sorted cells pooled from one or two spleens. These TCRs come from a pool of C57BL/6 mice in good health.

In regard to this clone: The gene symbols are mouse symbols. The CDR3 extends 1 residue past the end of the read, so its final part is completed from the germline J gene. The chain combines TRBV13-1 with TRBJ1-2; maybe TRBD1 (6 bases). This CDR3 has 14 residues. V gave up 5 bases and J gave up 0 bases, with 11 bases separating them. Germline CDR1 is NSHNY and CDR2 is SYGAGN. The CDR3: CASRGGAANSDYTF. The CDR3 DNA, read in part, is TGTGCCAGCAGGGGGGGGGCTGCAAACTCCGACTACACC.

As to this clone: Genes here carry mouse names. The read comes to an end 1 residue before the CDR3 does, leaving the germline J gene to fill in the end. The chain employs TRBV13-3 and TRBJ2-1; D uncertain. The CDR3 spans 13 residues. CDR1 and CDR2 (germline): NNHDY, SYVADS. V lost 3 bases and J 6 bases, leaving 10 bases between the germline ends. The CDR3: CASSARALAEQFF. The CDR3 bases that were read are TGTGCCAGCAGTGCCCGGGCCCTTGCTGAGCAGTTC.

This clone was picked up a small number of times. Germline and genes: mouse. The read ends 1 residue before the CDR3 terminus; that terminus is restored from the germline J gene. The gene calls are TRBV3 and TRBJ1-4; possible D gene TRBD1, 6 bases. The length of the CDR3 is 14 residues. Between the trimmed V and J ends, which lost 4 bases and 7 bases, there was a span of 13 bases. Germline CDR1 reads SNHLY; CDR2 reads FYNGKV (reference sequence). The CDR3 is CASSSQGRGERLFF. The covered CDR3 bases are TGTGCCAGCAGCTCACAGGGAAGGGGCGAAAGATTATTT.

There are a few counts of this clone. Genes and germline come from the mouse. With the read ending 1 residue before the CDR3 end, the germline J gene is used to fill in that end. V and J are TRBV13-2 and TRBJ1-5, with 9 bases lining up with TRBD1. CDR1 and CDR2 from the germline V gene are NNHNN and SYGAGS (reference sequence). V was clipped by 4 bases and J by 5 bases; unmatched bases: 4. This CDR3 has 14 residues. CDR3 in amino acids: CASGNRGRDQAPLF. The CDR3 bases that were read are TGTGCCAGCGGTAACAGGGGGCGCGACCAGGCTCCGCTT.

Points on this clone: The listed genes are named as in mouse. The read ends 1 residue before the CDR3 terminus; that terminus is restored from the germline J gene. The V call is TRBV12-2, the J call TRBJ1-5; weak D call: TRBD1 (5 bases). Between the trimmed V and J ends, which lost 0 bases and 3 bases, there was a span of 5 bases. The germline V gene encodes CDR1 SGHLS and CDR2 HYDKME. This CDR3 has 13 residues. The DNA read from the CDR3 is TGTGCCAGCTCTCTCGGGGGCAACCAGGCTCCGCTT. It encodes CASSLGGNQAPL. The whole CDR3 sequence is CASSLGGNQAPLF.

As for this clone: Gene and germline names: mouse. Read coverage stops 1 residue before the CDR3 terminus; the germline J gene supplies the remainder. This chain connects TRBV3 to TRBJ2-1, with TRBD2 matching over 10 bases. Trimming at V came to 2 bases and at J to 3 bases, leaving 1 base not matched to a gene. The germline gives CDR1 SNHLY, CDR2 FYNGKV (reference sequence). The CDR3 is made up of 15 amino acids. The CDR3 DNA, read in part, is TGTGCCAGCAGCTTACTGGGGGGGCGCTATGCTGAGCAGTTC. Translating it yields CASSLLGGRYAEQF. The CDR3 in its entirety is CASSLLGGRYAEQFF.

In regard to this clone: Genes here carry mouse names. Sequencing ends 1 residue short of the CDR3 end; the germline J gene provides the rest. The chain combines TRBV15 with TRBJ2-1; 11 bases line up with TRBD2. Germline loops: CDR1 SGHND, CDR2 FRSKSL. The junction had 4 bases not matched to a gene; V was cut back by 6 bases and J by 6 bases. The CDR3 length is 14 residues. The CDR3 bases that were read are TGTGCCAGCAGGCCGGGACTGGGGGCTGCTGAGCAGTTC. Translation gives CASRPGLGAAEQF. The whole CDR3 protein reads CASRPGLGAAEQFF.

About this clone: Gene names follow the mouse nomenclature. The CDR3 extends 1 residue past the end of the read, so its final part is completed from the germline J gene. The same CDR3 is also encoded by other DNA sequences in this sample. This sequence joins TRBV13-3 and TRBJ1-3; D gene ambiguous. Per the germline V gene, CDR1 is NNHDY and CDR2 is SYVADS. The V gene lost 2 bases and the J gene lost 0 bases, with 6 bases spanning the gap. The CDR3 has 14 amino acids. CDR3 bases read: TGTGCCAGCAGTGACCCGGATTCTGGAAATACGCTCTAT. It encodes CASSDPDSGNTLY. The CDR3 as a whole reads CASSDPDSGNTLYF.